Listed here are 14 T cell receptor beta chains from one sample, sequenced in a study of shared clonotypes between healthy human individuals. Produced via immunoSEQ multiplex PCR; TCRdb's table is partial and in-frame only. Altogether 2 million to 2.5 million clones are present, about 90% being singletons, with the ten largest covering 0.37%. Material for sequencing was naive CD4+ T cells from PBMCs. Regarding subset: CD45RA+ positively selected. These receptors were taken from a man aged 18 to 30 in good health. Some clones in this sample may be carry-over from other donors' samples.

The V gene is TRBV11-2, the J gene TRBJ2-7; D possibly uses TRBD1 or TRBD2 (5 bases each). V lost 3 bases and J lost 5, with 11 bases in between. There are 13 residues in the CDR3. Germline values: CDR1 SGHAT, CDR2 FQNNGV. The DNA for the CDR3 is TGTGCCAGCAGCTTTGGTTGGGACGACGAGCAGTACTTC. It codes for CASSFGWDDEQYF.

This chain joins TRBV6-6 and TRBJ2-7; D not resolved. V dropped 0 bases and J dropped 0 bases, with 6 bases sitting between them. CDR3 length: 14 amino acids. CDR1 and CDR2 from the germline V gene are MNHNY and SVGAGI (reference sequence). The CDR3 reads CASSYSAPSYEQYF. The CDR3 DNA follows: TGTGCCAGCAGTTACTCGGCACCCTCCTACGAGCAGTACTTC.

The rearrangement uses TRBV6-1 and TRBJ1-4; unclear D gene. V gave up 4 bases and J gave up 8 bases, with 14 bases separating them. The length of the CDR3 is 14 residues. Germline V gene sequence: CDR1 MNHNS, CDR2 SASEGT. CDR3: CASSGGRVDEKLFF. CDR3 nucleotide sequence: TGTGCCAGCAGTGGAGGGAGGGTCGACGAAAAACTGTTTTTT.

The chain carries TRBV10-1 and TRBJ2-6; D not certain. V shed 4 bases and J shed 5 bases, with 21 bases lying between them. The length of the CDR3 is 18 residues. Germline CDR1 and CDR2: WNHNN and SYGVQD (reference sequence). The CDR3: CASSVRQVAQSRANVLTF. The CDR3 nucleotides read TGCGCCAGCAGTGTGAGACAAGTCGCACAAAGTCGGGCCAACGTCCTGACTTTC.

The chain has TRBV5-1 and TRBJ1-1, with D possibly TRBD1 on 5 matching bases. Trimming removed 2 bases at V and 2 bases at J, with 10 bases between. The CDR3 is 14 residues long. Germline CDR1 and CDR2: SGHRS and YFSETQ. For the CDR3, the DNA is TGCGCCAGCAGCTTCTTCGACAGAAACACTGAAGCTTTCTTT. Its protein is CASSFFDRNTEAFF.

The rearrangement links TRBV30 to TRBJ2-7, with 8 bases lining up with TRBD1. Trimming at V came to 5 bases and at J to 6 bases, leaving 9 bases not matched to a gene. The CDR3 has 13 amino acids. The germline V gene encodes CDR1 GTSNPN and CDR2 SVGIG (reference sequence). The CDR3 protein is CAWQGDRTFEQYF. CDR3 DNA sequence: TGTGCCTGGCAGGGGGACAGGACCTTCGAGCAGTACTTC.

V usage is TRBV28 and J usage is TRBJ1-4, with 12 positions matching TRBD1. V was clipped by 7 bases and J by 1 base; unmatched bases: 10. The CDR3 sequence is 18 residues long. Germline CDR1 reads MDHEN; CDR2 reads SYDVKM. In DNA, the CDR3 is TGTGCCAGCATCCAGTGGGGGACAGGGGGCGTAACTAATGAAAAACTGTTTTTT. Residues: CASIQWGTGGVTNEKLFF.

V gene TRBV4-1 combines with J gene TRBJ2-5; 14 bases are a match to TRBD2. Germline-derived CDR1 and CDR2 are MGHRA and YSYEKL. V lost 0 bases to trimming and J lost 5 bases; unmatched junction nucleotides: 11. This CDR3 has 19 amino acids. In nucleotides, the CDR3 is TGCGCCAGCAGCCAAGACCGGACTAGCGGGAGGAATGCGGCCGAGACCCAGTACTTC. Residues: CASSQDRTSGRNAAETQYF.

The chain is built from TRBV7-8 and TRBJ2-7; 12 bases match TRBD2. Germline CDR1 and CDR2: SGHVS and FQNEAQ. With 1 base clipped from V and 2 bases from J, the junction kept 6 bases outside the gene matches. The CDR3 runs 17 residues. CDR3 nucleotides: TGTGCCAGCAGCTTAGGGACTAGCGGGGCATGGACCTACGAGCAGTACTTC. Translated, it gives CASSLGTSGAWTYEQYF.

The rearrangement uses TRBV6-4 and TRBJ2-6, with 9 bases that match TRBD2. The CDR3 extends over 21 amino acids. The junction had 20 bases not matched to a gene; V was cut back by 6 bases and J by 2 bases. CDR1 is MRHNA and CDR2 is SNTAGT in the germline V gene. CDR3 coding DNA: TGTGCCAGCAGCGACGGGTACGGATTCCTGCGGGAGGGACCTGGGGCCAACGTCCTGACTTTC. Its protein product is CASSDGYGFLREGPGANVLTF.

About this clone itself: The sample carries other DNA sequences with the same CDR3. V and J are TRBV28 and TRBJ2-7; 8 bases fit TRBD2. Germline V gene lookup returns CDR1 MDHEN and CDR2 SYDVKM. With V trimmed by 3 bases and J by 2 bases, 3 bases remained unmatched. The CDR3 has 14 amino acids. Here the CDR3 reads CASSLAGGPYEQYF. The CDR3 coding sequence is TGTGCCAGCAGTTTGGCGGGAGGCCCCTACGAGCAGTACTTC.

The genes are TRBV30 and TRBJ2-7; 9 bases agree with TRBD2. Trimming took 3 bases from V and 3 from J; bases not matched to a gene: 6. Looked up from germline, CDR1 is GTSNPN and CDR2 is SVGIG (reference sequence). CDR3 length equals 14 residues. This chain's CDR3 is CAWSRLAANYEQYF. CDR3 DNA: TGTGCCTGGAGCCGACTAGCGGCCAACTACGAGCAGTACTTC.

This chain uses TRBV6-1 with TRBJ2-7, with unresolved D. CDR3 length equals 11 residues. From germline, CDR1 is MNHNS and CDR2 SASEGT. V was clipped by 2 bases and J by 5 bases, with 4 bases between them. The CDR3 spells CASSEPDEQYF. For the CDR3, the DNA is TGTGCCAGCAGTGAACCCGACGAGCAGTACTTC.

This chain connects TRBV5-8 to TRBJ1-2; a possible D gene is TRBD1 (5 bases). CDR3 length: 15 amino acids. Germline lookup yields CDR1 SGHTS and CDR2 YDEGEE. V lost 2 bases to trimming and J lost 9 bases, with 20 bases between them. The CDR3 region is CASSFPGLLVGSYTF. CDR3 in DNA: TGTGCCAGCAGCTTCCCGGGACTGCTGGTCGGGAGCTACACCTTC.